This T cell receptor beta chain was sequenced for a study of cytomegalovirus exposure and HLA in healthy donors. Study at large: The platform used for the 120 or so validation repertoires matched that of the approximately 710 first-cohort repertoires, a later analysis reported. Overall study findings and caveats: Investigators reported fewer than 200 TCR beta chains as tied to cytomegalovirus. For most TCR sequences rarity was the rule, although some public TCRs occurred in many donors. Researchers reported that a few CMV-associated chains were confirmed in vitro as CMV antigen-specific.

TCRdb's table, derived via immunoSEQ multiplex PCR, lists solely in-frame clones and lacks some. Among some 130,000 clones listed, around four fifths were seen once. The CDR3 is 13 amino acids. V lost 4 bases, J lost 6 bases, and 4 bases stayed unmatched. The germline gives CDR1 SGHDT, CDR2 YYEEEE. The table lists this clone with a few counts. Its antigen is currently unknown. Different DNA sequences within this sample yield the same CDR3. This receptor was obtained from a woman in her 30s in good health and CMV-seronegative. The chain employs TRBV5-6 and TRBJ1-2, with TRBD1 matching over 9 bases. Sequencing was carried out using PBMCs. The CDR3 DNA sequence: TGTGCCAGCAGCCGCACAGGGGGCGATGGCTACACCTTC. The encoded protein is CASSRTGGDGYTF. Full variable domain (outside the CDR3, taken from reference TRBV5-6 and TRBJ1-2): DAGVTQSPTHLIKTRGQQVTLRCSPKSGHDTVSWYQQALGQGPQFIFQYYEEEERQRGNFPDRFSGHQFPNYSSELNVNALLLGDSALYLCASSRTGGDGYTFGSGTRLTVV.